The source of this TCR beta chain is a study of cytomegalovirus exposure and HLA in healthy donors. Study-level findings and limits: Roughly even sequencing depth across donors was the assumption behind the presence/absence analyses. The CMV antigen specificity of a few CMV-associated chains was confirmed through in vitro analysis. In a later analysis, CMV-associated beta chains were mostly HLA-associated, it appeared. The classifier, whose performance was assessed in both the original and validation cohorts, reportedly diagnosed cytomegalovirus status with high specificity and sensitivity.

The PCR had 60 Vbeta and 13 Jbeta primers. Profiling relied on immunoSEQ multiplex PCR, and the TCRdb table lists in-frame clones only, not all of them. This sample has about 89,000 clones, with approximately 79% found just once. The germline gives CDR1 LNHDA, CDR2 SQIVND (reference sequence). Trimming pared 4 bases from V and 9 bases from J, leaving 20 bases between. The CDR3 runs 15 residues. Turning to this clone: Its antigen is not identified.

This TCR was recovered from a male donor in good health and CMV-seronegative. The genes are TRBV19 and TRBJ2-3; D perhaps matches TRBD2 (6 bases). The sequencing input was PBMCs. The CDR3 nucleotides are TGTGCCAGTAGTAATGGGCGGGACTTCGGTTGGACGCAGTATTTT. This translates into CASSNGRDFGWTQYF. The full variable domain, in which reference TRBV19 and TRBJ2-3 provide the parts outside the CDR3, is DGGITQSPKYLFRKEGQNVTLSCEQNLNHDAMYWYRQDPGQGLRLIYYSQIVNDFQKGDIAEGYSVSREKKESFPLTVTSAQKNPTAFYLCASSNGRDFGWTQYFGPGTRLTVL.